This record concerns one T cell receptor (beta chain) sequence. The V and J ends lost 3 bases and 3 bases, in that order; junction bases with no gene match: 3. CDR1 is MDHEN, CDR2 SYDVKM, per germline. This CDR3 is built from 14 residues. In the authors' methods: Nucleated cell number was recorded as an estimate derived from reference gene primer amplification. Generated by immunoSEQ multiplex PCR, the TCRdb table keeps only in-frame clones and is missing some. That table furnishes V, J and clone size, whereas the DNA furnished D and trimming. The sample includes 150,000 to 200,000 clones, about 85% of them seen just once. This sample was included in a study of blood T cell repertoires in COVID-19. For the study at large: Acute-phase and convalescent COVID-19 samples originated in the United States, Italy and Spain. Sample material is recorded as cDNA or gDNA derived from T cells, B-cell-depleted T cells, or PBMCs.

The clonotype was recovered from a woman between 55 and 75 years old with acute or convalescent COVID-19. The sequencing sample was made of peripheral blood. V and J are TRBV28 and TRBJ2-7; 9 bases agree with TRBD1. The CDR3 loop is CASSLGQGVYEQYF. The CDR3, as DNA: TGTGCCAGCAGTTTGGGACAGGGAGTCTACGAGCAGTACTTC.